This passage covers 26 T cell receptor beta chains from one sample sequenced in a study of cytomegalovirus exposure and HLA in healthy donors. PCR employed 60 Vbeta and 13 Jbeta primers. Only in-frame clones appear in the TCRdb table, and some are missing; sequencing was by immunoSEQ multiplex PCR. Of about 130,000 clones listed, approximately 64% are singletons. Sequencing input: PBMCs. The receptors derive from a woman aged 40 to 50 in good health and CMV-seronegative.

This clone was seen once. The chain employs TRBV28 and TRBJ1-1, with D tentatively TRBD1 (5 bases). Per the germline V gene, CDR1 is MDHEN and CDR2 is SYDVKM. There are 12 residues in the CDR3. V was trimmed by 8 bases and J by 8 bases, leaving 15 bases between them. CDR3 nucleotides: TGTGCCAGCTTAGGGTCCGCAGGGGAAGCTTTCTTT. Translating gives CASLGSAGEAFF. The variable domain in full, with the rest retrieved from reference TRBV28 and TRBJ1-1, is DVKVTQSSRYLVKRTGEKVFLECVQDMDHENMFWYRQDPGLGLRLIYFSYDVKMKEKGDIPEGYSVSREKKERFSLILESASTNQTSMYLCASLGSAGEAFFGQGTRLTVV.

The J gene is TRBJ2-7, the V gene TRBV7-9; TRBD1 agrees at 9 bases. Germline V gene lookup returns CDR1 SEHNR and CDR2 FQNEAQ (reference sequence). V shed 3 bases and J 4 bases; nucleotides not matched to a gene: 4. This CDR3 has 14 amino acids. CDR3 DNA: TGTGCCAGCAGCTTCCCGGGACAGGGTTACGAGCAGTACTTC. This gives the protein CASSFPGQGYEQYF.

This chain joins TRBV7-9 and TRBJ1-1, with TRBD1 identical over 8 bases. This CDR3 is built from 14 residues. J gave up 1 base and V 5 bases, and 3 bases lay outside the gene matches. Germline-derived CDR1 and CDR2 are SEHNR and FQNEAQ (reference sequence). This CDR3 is CASSKDRGNTEAFF. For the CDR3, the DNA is TGTGCCAGCAGCAAAGACAGGGGGAACACTGAAGCTTTCTTT.

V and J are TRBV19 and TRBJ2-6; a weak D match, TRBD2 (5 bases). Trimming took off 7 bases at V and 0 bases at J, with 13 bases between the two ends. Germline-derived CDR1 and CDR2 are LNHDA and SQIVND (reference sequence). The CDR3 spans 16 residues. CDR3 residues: CASKRITYSGANVLTF. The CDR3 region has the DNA TGTGCCAGTAAGCGGATTACCTACTCTGGGGCCAACGTCCTGACTTTC. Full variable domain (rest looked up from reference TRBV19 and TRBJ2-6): DGGITQSPKYLFRKEGQNVTLSCEQNLNHDAMYWYRQDPGQGLRLIYYSQIVNDFQKGDIAEGYSVSREKKESFPLTVTSAQKNPTAFYLCASKRITYSGANVLTFGAGSRLTVL.

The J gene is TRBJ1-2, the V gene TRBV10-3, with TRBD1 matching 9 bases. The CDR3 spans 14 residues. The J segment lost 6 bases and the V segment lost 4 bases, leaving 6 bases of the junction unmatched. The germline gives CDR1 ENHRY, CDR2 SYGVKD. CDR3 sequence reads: CAISVTGGGDGYTF. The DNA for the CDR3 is TGTGCCATCAGTGTAACAGGGGGCGGGGATGGCTACACCTTC.

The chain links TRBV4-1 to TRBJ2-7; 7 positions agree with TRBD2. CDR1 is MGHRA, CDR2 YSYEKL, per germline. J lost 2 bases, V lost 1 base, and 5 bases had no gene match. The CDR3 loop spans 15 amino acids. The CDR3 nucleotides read TGCGCCAGCAGCCAAGTAGCGGGTCCTACCTACGAGCAGTACTTC. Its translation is CASSQVAGPTYEQYF.

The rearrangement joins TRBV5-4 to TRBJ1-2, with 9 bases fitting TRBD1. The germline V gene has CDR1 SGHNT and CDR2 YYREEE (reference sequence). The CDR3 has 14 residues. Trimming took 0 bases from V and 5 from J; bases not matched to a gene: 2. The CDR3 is CASSLAGTGYGYTF. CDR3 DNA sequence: TGTGCCAGCAGCTTGGCAGGGACAGGGTATGGCTACACCTTC.

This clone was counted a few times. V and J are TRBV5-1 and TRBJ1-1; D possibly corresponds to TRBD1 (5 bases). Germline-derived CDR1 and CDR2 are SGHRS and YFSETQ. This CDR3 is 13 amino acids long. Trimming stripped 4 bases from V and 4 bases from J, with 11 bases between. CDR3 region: CASSIQGGTEAFF. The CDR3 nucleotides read TGCGCCAGCAGCATTCAGGGAGGCACTGAAGCTTTCTTT.

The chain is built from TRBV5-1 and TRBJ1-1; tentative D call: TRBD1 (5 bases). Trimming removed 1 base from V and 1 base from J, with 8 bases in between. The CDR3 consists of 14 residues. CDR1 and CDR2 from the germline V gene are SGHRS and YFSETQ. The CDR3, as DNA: TGCGCCAGCAGCTTGAGACAGCCGAACACTGAAGCTTTCTTT. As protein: CASSLRQPNTEAFF.

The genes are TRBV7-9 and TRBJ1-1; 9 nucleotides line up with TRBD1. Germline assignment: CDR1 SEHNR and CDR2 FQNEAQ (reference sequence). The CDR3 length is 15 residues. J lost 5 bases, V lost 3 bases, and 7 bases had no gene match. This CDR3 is CASSLGTGTLTEAFF. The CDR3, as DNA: TGTGCCAGCAGCTTGGGGACAGGGACGTTAACTGAAGCTTTCTTT.

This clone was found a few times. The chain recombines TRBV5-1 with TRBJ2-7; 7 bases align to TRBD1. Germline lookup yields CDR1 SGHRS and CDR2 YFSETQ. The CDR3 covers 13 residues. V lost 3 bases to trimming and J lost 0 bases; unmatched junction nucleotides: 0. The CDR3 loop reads CASSWDSSYEQYF. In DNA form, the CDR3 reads TGCGCCAGCAGCTGGGACAGCTCCTACGAGCAGTACTTC.

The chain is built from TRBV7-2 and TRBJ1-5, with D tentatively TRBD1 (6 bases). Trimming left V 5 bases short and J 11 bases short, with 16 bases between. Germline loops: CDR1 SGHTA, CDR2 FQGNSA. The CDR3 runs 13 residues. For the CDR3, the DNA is TGTGCCAGCAGCCCCAGGGGTGGTCGCGCCCAGCATTTT. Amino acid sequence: CASSPRGGRAQHF.

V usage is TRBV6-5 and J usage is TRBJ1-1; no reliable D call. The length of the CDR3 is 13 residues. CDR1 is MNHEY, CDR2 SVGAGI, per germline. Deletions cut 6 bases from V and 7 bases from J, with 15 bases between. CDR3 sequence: CASSRRGKYEAFF. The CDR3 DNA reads TGTGCCAGCAGCCGCCGAGGGAAGTATGAAGCTTTCTTT.

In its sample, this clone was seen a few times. The DNA of the CDR3 is TGTGCAACCGGTCCTGACAGCCTCTTCAACTATGGCTACACCTTC. The encoded protein is CATGPDSLFNYGYTF. The genes are TRBV5-5 and TRBJ1-2; possible D gene TRBD1, 5 bases. Germline V gene sequence: CDR1 SGHKS, CDR2 YYEKEE (reference sequence). This CDR3 has 15 residues.

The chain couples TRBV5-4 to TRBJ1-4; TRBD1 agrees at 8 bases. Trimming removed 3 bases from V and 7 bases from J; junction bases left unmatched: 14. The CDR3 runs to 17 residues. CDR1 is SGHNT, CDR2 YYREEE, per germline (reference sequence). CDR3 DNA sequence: TGTGCCAGCAGCTCGTCCCGGGACAGGAGCAGGAGTGAAAAACTGTTTTTT. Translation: CASSSSRDRSRSEKLFF.

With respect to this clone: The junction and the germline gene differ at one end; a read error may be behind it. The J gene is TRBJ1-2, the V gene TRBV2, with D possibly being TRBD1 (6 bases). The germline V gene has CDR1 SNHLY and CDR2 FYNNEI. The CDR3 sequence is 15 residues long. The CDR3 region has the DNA TGTGCCAGCATTGAACAGGGCACCCTTAACTATGGCTACACCTTC. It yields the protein CASIEQGTLNYGYTF. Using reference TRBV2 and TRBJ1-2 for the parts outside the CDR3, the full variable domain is EPEVTQTPSHQVTQMGQEVILRCVPISNHLYFYWYRQILGQKVEFLVSFYNNEISEKSEIFDDQFSVERPDGSNFTLKIRSTKLEDSAMYFCASIEQGTLNYGYTFGSGTRLTVV.

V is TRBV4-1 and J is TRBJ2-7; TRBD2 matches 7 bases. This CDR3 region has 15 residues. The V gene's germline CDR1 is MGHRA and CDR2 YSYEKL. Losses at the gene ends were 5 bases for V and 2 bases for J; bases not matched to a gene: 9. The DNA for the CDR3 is TGCGCCAGCAGCGCGGGAGCGGGGCCAACCTACGAGCAGTACTTC. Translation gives CASSAGAGPTYEQYF.

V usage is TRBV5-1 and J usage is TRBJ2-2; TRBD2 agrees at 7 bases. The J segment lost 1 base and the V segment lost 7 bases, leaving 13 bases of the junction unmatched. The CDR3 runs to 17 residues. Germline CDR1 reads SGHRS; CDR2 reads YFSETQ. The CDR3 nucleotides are TGCGCCAGCGCCCCAAACCTGGCGGGGGAGAACACCGGGGAGCTGTTTTTT. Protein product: CASAPNLAGENTGELFF.

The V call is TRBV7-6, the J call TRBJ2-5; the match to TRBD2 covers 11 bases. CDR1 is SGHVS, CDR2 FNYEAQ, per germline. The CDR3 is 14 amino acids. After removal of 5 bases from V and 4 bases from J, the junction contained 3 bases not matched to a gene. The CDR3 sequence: CASSTTSGAETQYF. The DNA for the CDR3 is TGTGCCAGCAGCACGACTAGCGGGGCAGAGACCCAGTACTTC.

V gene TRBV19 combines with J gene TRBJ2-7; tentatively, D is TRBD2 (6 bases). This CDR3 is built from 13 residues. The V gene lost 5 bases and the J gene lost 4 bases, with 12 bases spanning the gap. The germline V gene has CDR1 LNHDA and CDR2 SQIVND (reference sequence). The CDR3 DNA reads TGTGCCAGTAGTCCTGCTGGGGGGTACGAGCAGTACTTC. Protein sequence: CASSPAGGYEQYF. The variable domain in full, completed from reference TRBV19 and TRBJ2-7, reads DGGITQSPKYLFRKEGQNVTLSCEQNLNHDAMYWYRQDPGQGLRLIYYSQIVNDFQKGDIAEGYSVSREKKESFPLTVTSAQKNPTAFYLCASSPAGGYEQYFGPGTRLTVT.

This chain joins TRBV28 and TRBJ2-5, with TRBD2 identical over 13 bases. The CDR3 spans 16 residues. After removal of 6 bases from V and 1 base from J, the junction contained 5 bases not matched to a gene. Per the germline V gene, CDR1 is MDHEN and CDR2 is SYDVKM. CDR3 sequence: CASSQTSGGLQETQYF. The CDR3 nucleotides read TGTGCCAGCAGCCAGACTAGCGGGGGGCTCCAAGAGACCCAGTACTTC. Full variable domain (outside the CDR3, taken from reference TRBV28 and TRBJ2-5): DVKVTQSSRYLVKRTGEKVFLECVQDMDHENMFWYRQDPGLGLRLIYFSYDVKMKEKGDIPEGYSVSREKKERFSLILESASTNQTSMYLCASSQTSGGLQETQYFGPGTRLLVL.

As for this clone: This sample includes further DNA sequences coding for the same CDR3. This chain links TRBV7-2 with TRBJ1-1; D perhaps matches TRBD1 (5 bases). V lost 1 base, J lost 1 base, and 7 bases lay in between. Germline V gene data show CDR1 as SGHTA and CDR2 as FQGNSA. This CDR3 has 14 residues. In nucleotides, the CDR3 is TGTGCCAGCAGCTTAGGGCAGGGGAACACTGAAGCTTTCTTT. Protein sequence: CASSLGQGNTEAFF.

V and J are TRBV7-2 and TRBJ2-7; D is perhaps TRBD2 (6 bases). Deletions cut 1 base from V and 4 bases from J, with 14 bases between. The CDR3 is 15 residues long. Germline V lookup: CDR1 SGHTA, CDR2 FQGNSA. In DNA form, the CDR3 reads TGTGCCAGCAGCTTAGACCGGGAGCCTGTATACGAGCAGTACTTC. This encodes CASSLDREPVYEQYF. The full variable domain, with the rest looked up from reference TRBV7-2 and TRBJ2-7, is GAGVSQSPSNKVTEKGKDVELRCDPISGHTALYWYRQSLGQGLEFLIYFQGNSAPDKSGLPSDRFSAERTGGSVSTLTIQRTQQEDSAVYLCASSLDREPVYEQYFGPGTRLTVT.

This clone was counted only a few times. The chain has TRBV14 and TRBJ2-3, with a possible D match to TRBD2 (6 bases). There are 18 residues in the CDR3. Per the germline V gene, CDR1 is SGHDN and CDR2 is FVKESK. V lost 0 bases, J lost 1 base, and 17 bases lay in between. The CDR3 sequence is CASSQDQEEGPGTDTQYF. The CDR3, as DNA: TGTGCCAGCAGCCAAGACCAGGAGGAGGGCCCCGGCACAGATACGCAGTATTTT.

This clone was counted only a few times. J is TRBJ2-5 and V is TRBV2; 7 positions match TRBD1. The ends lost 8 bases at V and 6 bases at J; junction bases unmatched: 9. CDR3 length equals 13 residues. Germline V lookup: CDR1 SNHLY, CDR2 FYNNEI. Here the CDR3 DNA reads TGTGCCAGCGTTCAACAGGGGAAGCAGACCCAGTACTTC. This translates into CASVQQGKQTQYF.

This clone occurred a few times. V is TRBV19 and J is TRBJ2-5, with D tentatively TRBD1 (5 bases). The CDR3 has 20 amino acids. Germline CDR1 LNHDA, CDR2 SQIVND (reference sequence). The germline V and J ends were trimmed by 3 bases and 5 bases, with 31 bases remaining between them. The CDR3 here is CASSIGLQGDRKVRTETQYF. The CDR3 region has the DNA TGTGCCAGTAGTATTGGTCTTCAGGGCGATCGGAAAGTTAGGACGGAGACCCAGTACTTC.